The 22 T cell receptor beta chains below were found in one sample sequenced in a study of blood T cell repertoires in COVID-19. Sequencing used immunoSEQ multiplex PCR; TCRdb keeps in-frame clones, though not all of them. The table includes about 30,000 clones, 88% detected once. Sequences were obtained from peripheral blood. The receptors derive from a man aged 55 to 70 with active COVID-19.

The gene calls are TRBV2 and TRBJ2-4; 8 bases align to TRBD1. This CDR3 is built from 18 residues. Germline values: CDR1 SNHLY, CDR2 FYNNEI. Trimming removed 1 base from V and 6 bases from J; junction bases left unmatched: 14. This CDR3 reads CASSEVVNRGNIRNIQYF. CDR3 nucleotides: TGTGCCAGCAGTGAAGTGGTAAACAGGGGGAACATTAGAAACATTCAGTACTTC.

This clone was observed a few times. V usage is TRBV11-3 and J usage is TRBJ2-3, with 8 bases identical to TRBD2. The CDR3 has 15 amino acids. The V gene's germline CDR1 is SGHNT and CDR2 YENEEA. V lost 5 bases and J lost 0; bases outside the gene matches: 4. The CDR3 loop reads CASSLSGTSTDTQYF. Written as DNA, the CDR3 is TGTGCCAGCAGCCTTAGCGGGACTAGCACAGATACGCAGTATTTT.

The gene calls are TRBV6-5 and TRBJ1-1, with D maybe TRBD1 (6 bases). The CDR3 sequence is 14 residues long. V lost 0 bases and J lost 4, with 9 bases in between. CDR1 is MNHEY and CDR2 is SVGAGI in the germline V gene. In nucleotides, the CDR3 is TGTGCCAGCAGTTACTCGAGCAGGGGCACTGAAGCTTTCTTT. It translates to CASSYSSRGTEAFF.

The chain links TRBV12-5 to TRBJ2-7; tentatively, D is TRBD2 (6 bases). The germline V gene has CDR1 LGHNT and CDR2 FRNRAP. The CDR3 totals 15 residues. Trimming removed 3 bases at V and 0 bases at J, with 12 bases between. Here the CDR3 reads CASGLSGTFSYEQYF. The CDR3 bases are TGTGCTAGTGGTTTATCTGGGACTTTCTCCTACGAGCAGTACTTC.

The chain couples TRBV18 to TRBJ1-2, with D possibly being TRBD1 (6 bases). The V and J ends lost 3 bases and 2 bases respectively, with 10 bases between them. Germline V gene lookup returns CDR1 KGHSH and CDR2 LQKENI. This CDR3 spans 14 amino acids. The CDR3 here is CASSPARGNYGYTF. The CDR3 DNA sequence: TGTGCCAGCTCACCGGCCAGGGGAAACTATGGCTACACCTTC.

The chain uses TRBV7-6 and TRBJ1-4, with 9 bases that match TRBD1. The germline gives CDR1 SGHVS, CDR2 FNYEAQ. V trimming: 4 bases; J trimming: 4 bases; junction bases outside the gene matches: 7. The CDR3 has 16 amino acids. The CDR3 here is CASSSQGALGNEKLFF. CDR3 DNA: TGTGCCAGCAGCTCACAGGGGGCGCTTGGTAATGAAAAACTGTTTTTT.

The chain is built from TRBV7-2 and TRBJ1-1; 7 nucleotides agree with TRBD1. V lost 5 bases to trimming and J lost 2 bases; unmatched junction nucleotides: 8. This CDR3 is built from 15 residues. Germline lookup yields CDR1 SGHTA and CDR2 FQGNSA. The CDR3 protein is CASSPWSGGNTEAFF. The CDR3 region has the DNA TGTGCCAGCAGCCCATGGTCAGGGGGTAACACTGAAGCTTTCTTT. Variable domain in full (rest from reference TRBV7-2 and TRBJ1-1): GAGVSQSPSNKVTEKGKDVELRCDPISGHTALYWYRQSLGQGLEFLIYFQGNSAPDKSGLPSDRFSAERTGGSVSTLTIQRTQQEDSAVYLCASSPWSGGNTEAFFGQGTRLTVV.

V usage is TRBV11-2 and J usage is TRBJ1-5; 7 bases agree with TRBD1. With V trimmed by 3 bases and J by 9 bases, 8 bases remained unmatched. Germline values: CDR1 SGHAT, CDR2 FQNNGV. The CDR3 length is 14 residues. CDR3: CASSLSGGTGPQHF. DNA of the CDR3: TGTGCCAGCAGCTTGTCAGGGGGGACGGGGCCCCAGCATTTT.

The DNA of the CDR3 is TGTGCCACCAGCACGACCACCGGGGGTTACGAGCAGTACTTC. Amino acid sequence: CATSTTTGGYEQYF. The chain joins TRBV15 to TRBJ2-7, with D maybe TRBD2 (6 bases). Germline loops: CDR1 LNHNV, CDR2 YYDKDF (reference sequence). CDR3 length: 14 amino acids. V lost 4 bases and J lost 4, with 14 bases in between. Using reference TRBV15 and TRBJ2-7 for the parts outside the CDR3, the full variable domain is DAMVIQNPRYQVTQFGKPVTLSCSQTLNHNVMYWYQQKSSQAPKLLFHYYDKDFNNEADTPDNFQSRRPNTSFCFLDIRSPGLGDTAMYLCATSTTTGGYEQYFGPGTRLTVT.

The chain links TRBV5-4 to TRBJ1-6, with 10 positions matching TRBD1. This CDR3 has 13 amino acids. CDR1 and CDR2 from the germline V gene are SGHNT and YYREEE (reference sequence). Losses at the gene ends were 4 bases for V and 10 bases for J; bases not matched to a gene: 2. CDR3 sequence reads: CASSGDRGSPLHF. CDR3 sequence (DNA): TGTGCCAGCAGCGGGGACAGGGGCTCACCCCTCCACTTT.

This clone was recorded only once. V and J are TRBV28 and TRBJ2-3; 8 bases are shared with TRBD1. V trimming: 3 bases; J trimming: 3 bases; junction bases outside the gene matches: 14. CDR1 MDHEN and CDR2 SYDVKM come from the germline V gene. There are 18 residues in the CDR3. This chain's CDR3 is CASSFSPPHTGGTDTQYF. The CDR3 DNA follows: TGTGCCAGCAGTTTCTCACCACCCCATACAGGGGGGACAGATACGCAGTATTTT.

The CDR3 coding sequence is TGTGCCAGCAGCCAACGTCTCCGATCCTTAGATTATAGAGATACGCAGTATTTT. It specifies CASSQRLRSLDYRDTQYF. The chain carries TRBV14 and TRBJ2-3, with D unresolved. Deletions cut 2 bases from V and 5 bases from J, with 23 bases between. Germline assignment: CDR1 SGHDN and CDR2 FVKESK. The CDR3 length is 18 residues.

The chain has TRBV6-6 and TRBJ2-1, with D unclear. Germline CDR1 reads MNHNY; CDR2 reads SVGAGI (reference sequence). CDR3 length: 14 amino acids. V lost 6 bases and J lost 7, with 16 bases in between. The CDR3 region has the DNA TGTGCCAGCAGAGTTACGTATCGGGTAAATGAGCAGTTCTTC. Translating it yields CASRVTYRVNEQFF.

V and J are TRBV6-5 and TRBJ2-7, with a tentative D call TRBD2 (5 bases). The CDR3 consists of 13 residues. From germline, CDR1 is MNHEY and CDR2 SVGAGI. Trimming stripped 2 bases from V and 5 bases from J, with 10 bases between. The CDR3: CASSYSSGNEQYF. DNA for the CDR3: TGTGCCAGCAGTTACAGCTCCGGGAACGAGCAGTACTTC.

This clone showed up just once. The chain combines TRBV5-5 with TRBJ2-7; possibly TRBD2 for D (7 bases). From germline, CDR1 is SGHKS and CDR2 YYEKEE (reference sequence). V lost 1 base and J 4 bases, leaving 15 bases between the germline ends. CDR3 size: 15 residues. For the CDR3, the DNA is TGTGCCAGCAGCTTGTCCGGGCGGGGGCGATACGAGCAGTACTTC. It translates to CASSLSGRGRYEQYF.

CDR3 amino acids: CASSPRYSGRSNTGELFF. DNA for the CDR3: TGTGCCAGCTCACCACGTTATAGCGGCCGGTCGAACACCGGGGAGCTGTTTTTT. The genes are TRBV18 and TRBJ2-2; D might be TRBD2 (6 bases). Germline V gene data show CDR1 as KGHSH and CDR2 as LQKENI. The CDR3 runs to 18 residues. V was shortened by 1 base and J by 0 bases, with 15 bases between the two germline ends.

V and J are TRBV6-5 and TRBJ1-2; TRBD1 is a possible D gene (5 bases). Germline V gene lookup returns CDR1 MNHEY and CDR2 SVGAGI. This CDR3 is built from 16 residues. Trimming cost V 0 bases and J 4 bases, with 15 bases left between them. CDR3 in amino acids: CASSYSRTGGGYGYTF. In DNA form, the CDR3 reads TGTGCCAGCAGTTACTCGAGAACGGGGGGAGGCTATGGCTACACCTTC.

The rearrangement joins TRBV7-6 to TRBJ2-5, with 8 bases aligning to TRBD1. There are 13 residues in the CDR3. Germline V gives CDR1 SGHVS, CDR2 FNYEAQ. Germline trimming cut 2 bases from V and 5 bases from J; bases unmatched to any gene: 1. CDR3 DNA: TGTGCCAGCAGCTTAAACAGGGGGGAGACCCAGTACTTC. Encoded protein: CASSLNRGETQYF.

The J gene is TRBJ2-1, the V gene TRBV6-5; 10 bases line up with TRBD2. Trimming cost V 6 bases and J 9 bases; bases outside gene matches: 8. The CDR3 contains 14 residues. CDR1 is MNHEY and CDR2 is SVGAGI in the germline V gene. The CDR3: CASRRAGGPGEQFF. For the CDR3, the DNA is TGTGCCAGCAGGAGAGCGGGAGGGCCCGGTGAGCAGTTCTTC.

This clone was counted between two and nine times. The chain carries TRBV11-2 and TRBJ2-7; D call uncertain. Germline V gene data show CDR1 as SGHAT and CDR2 as FQNNGV. V was pared by 5 bases and J by 4 bases, with 6 bases between. This CDR3 is built from 11 residues. The CDR3 loop is CASSLTYEQYF. In DNA, the CDR3 is TGTGCCAGCAGCCTGACTTACGAGCAGTACTTC.

The chain has TRBV27 and TRBJ2-4; D is ambiguous. Germline CDR1 reads MNHEY; CDR2 reads SMNVEV (reference sequence). The CDR3 totals 15 residues. With 4 bases removed from V and 0 bases from J, the gap between germline ends came to 10 bases. DNA for the CDR3: TGTGCCAGCAGTTCGAAATTGGCAGCCAAAAACATTCAGTACTTC. Encoded protein: CASSSKLAAKNIQYF.

V is TRBV19 and J is TRBJ1-1; a weak D match, TRBD1 (5 bases). Between the trimmed V and J ends, which lost 7 bases and 3 bases, there was a span of 15 bases. Germline CDR1 and CDR2: LNHDA and SQIVND (reference sequence). The CDR3 covers 14 residues. CDR3 residues: CASTPRTRDTEAFF. CDR3 DNA: TGTGCCAGTACCCCGCGGACCAGGGACACTGAAGCTTTCTTT. Supplemented by reference TRBV19 and TRBJ1-1, the full variable domain reads DGGITQSPKYLFRKEGQNVTLSCEQNLNHDAMYWYRQDPGQGLRLIYYSQIVNDFQKGDIAEGYSVSREKKESFPLTVTSAQKNPTAFYLCASTPRTRDTEAFFGQGTRLTVV.